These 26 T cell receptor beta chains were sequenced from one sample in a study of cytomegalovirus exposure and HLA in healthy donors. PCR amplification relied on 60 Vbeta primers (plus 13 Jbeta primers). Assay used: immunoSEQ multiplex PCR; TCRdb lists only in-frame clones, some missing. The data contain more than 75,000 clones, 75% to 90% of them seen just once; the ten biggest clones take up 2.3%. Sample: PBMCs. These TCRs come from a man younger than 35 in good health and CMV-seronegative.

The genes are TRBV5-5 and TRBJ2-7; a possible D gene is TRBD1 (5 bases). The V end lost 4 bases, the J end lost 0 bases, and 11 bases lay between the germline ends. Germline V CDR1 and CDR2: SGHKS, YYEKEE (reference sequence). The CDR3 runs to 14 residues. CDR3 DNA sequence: TGTGCCAGCAGCAAGGACACCGACTCCTACGAGCAGTACTTC. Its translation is CASSKDTDSYEQYF.

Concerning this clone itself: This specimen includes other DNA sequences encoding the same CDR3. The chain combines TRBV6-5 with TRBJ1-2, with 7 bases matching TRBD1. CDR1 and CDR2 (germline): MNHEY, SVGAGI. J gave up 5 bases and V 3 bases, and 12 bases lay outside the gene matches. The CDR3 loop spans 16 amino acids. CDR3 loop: CASSYKLSGTAYGYTF. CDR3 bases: TGTGCCAGCAGTTATAAGCTCTCCGGGACAGCGTATGGCTACACCTTC.

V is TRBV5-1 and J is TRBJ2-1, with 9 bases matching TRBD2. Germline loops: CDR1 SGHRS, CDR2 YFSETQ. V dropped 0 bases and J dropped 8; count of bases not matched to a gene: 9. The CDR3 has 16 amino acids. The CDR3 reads CASSLGWGGRADEQFF. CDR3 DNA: TGCGCCAGCAGCTTGGGATGGGGCGGGAGGGCCGATGAGCAGTTCTTC.

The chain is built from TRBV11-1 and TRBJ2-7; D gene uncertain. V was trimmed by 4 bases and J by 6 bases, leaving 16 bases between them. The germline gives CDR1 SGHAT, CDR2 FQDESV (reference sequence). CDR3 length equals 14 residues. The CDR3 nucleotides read TGTGCCAGCAGCTATACAACCCGAGGCGGCGAGCAGTACTTC. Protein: CASSYTTRGGEQYF.

The CDR3 reads CASSPSGSGYNEQFF. The CDR3 DNA reads as TGTGCCAGCAGCCCCTCGGGTAGCGGATACAATGAGCAGTTCTTC. The V and J genes are TRBV9 and TRBJ2-1, with a possible D match to TRBD2 (6 bases). Germline CDR1 SGDLS, CDR2 YYNGEE. The CDR3 consists of 15 residues. Trimming cost V 4 bases and J 4 bases, with 15 bases left between them.

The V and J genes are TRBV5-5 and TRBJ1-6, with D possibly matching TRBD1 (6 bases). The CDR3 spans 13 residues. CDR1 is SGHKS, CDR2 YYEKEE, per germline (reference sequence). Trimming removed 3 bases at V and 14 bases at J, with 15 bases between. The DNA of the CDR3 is TGTGCCAGCAGCTCTAACAGGGCCCAAACCCTCCACTTT. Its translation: CASSSNRAQTLHF. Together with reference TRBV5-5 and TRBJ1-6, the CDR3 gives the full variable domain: DAGVTQSPTHLIKTRGQQVTLRCSPISGHKSVSWYQQVLGQGPQFIFQYYEKEERGRGNFPDRFSARQFPNYSSELNVNALLLGDSALYLCASSSNRAQTLHFGNGTRLTVT.

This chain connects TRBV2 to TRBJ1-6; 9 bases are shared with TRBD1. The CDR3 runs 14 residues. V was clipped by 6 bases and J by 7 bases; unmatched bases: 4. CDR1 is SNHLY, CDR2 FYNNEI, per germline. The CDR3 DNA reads TGTGCCAGCAGGCCGGACAGGGGCAATTCACCCCTCCACTTT. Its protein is CASRPDRGNSPLHF.

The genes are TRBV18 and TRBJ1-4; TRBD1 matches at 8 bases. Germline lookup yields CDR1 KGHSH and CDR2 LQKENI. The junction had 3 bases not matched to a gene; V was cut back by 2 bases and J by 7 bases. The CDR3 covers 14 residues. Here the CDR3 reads CASSPDRGSEKLFF. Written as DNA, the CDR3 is TGTGCCAGCTCACCAGACAGGGGATCTGAAAAACTGTTTTTT.

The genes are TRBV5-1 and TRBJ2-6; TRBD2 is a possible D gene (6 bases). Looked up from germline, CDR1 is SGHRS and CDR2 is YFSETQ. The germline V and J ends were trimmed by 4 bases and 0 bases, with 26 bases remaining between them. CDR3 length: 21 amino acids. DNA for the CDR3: TGCGCCAGCAGCGTGCCGAGGCCGGGTGGCGGGATTAGCTCTGGGGCCAACGTCCTGACTTTC. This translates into CASSVPRPGGGISSGANVLTF.

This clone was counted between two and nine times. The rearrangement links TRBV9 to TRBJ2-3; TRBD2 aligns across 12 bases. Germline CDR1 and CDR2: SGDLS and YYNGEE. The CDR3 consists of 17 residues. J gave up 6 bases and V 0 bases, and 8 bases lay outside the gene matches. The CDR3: CASSVAGGLAGSDTQYF. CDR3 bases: TGTGCCAGCAGCGTAGCTGGGGGACTAGCGGGTAGTGATACGCAGTATTTT.

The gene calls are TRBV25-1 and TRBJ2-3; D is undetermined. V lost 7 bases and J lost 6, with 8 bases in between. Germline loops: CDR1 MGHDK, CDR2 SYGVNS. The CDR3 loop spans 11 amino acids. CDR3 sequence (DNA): TGTGCCAGCATTGGGCTGGATACGCAGTATTTT. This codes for CASIGLDTQYF. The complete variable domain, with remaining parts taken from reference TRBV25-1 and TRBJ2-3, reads EADIYQTPRYLVIGTGKKITLECSQTMGHDKMYWYQQDPGMELHLIHYSYGVNSTEKGDLSSESTVSRIRTEHFPLTLESARPSHTSQYLCASIGLDTQYFGPGTRLTVL.

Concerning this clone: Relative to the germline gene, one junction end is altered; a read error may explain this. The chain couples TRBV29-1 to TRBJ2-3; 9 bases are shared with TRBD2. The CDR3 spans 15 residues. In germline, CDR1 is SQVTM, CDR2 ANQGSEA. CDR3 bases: TGCAGCGTTCGACGCTCCGGGACTAGCACGGATACGCAGTATTTT. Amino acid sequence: CSVRRSGTSTDTQYF.

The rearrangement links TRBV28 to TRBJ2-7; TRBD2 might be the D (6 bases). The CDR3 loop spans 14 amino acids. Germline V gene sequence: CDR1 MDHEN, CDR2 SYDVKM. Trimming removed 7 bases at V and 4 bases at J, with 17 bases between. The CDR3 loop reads CASTTSLDPYEQYF. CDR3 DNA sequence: TGTGCCAGCACGACTAGTTTGGACCCGTACGAGCAGTACTTC.

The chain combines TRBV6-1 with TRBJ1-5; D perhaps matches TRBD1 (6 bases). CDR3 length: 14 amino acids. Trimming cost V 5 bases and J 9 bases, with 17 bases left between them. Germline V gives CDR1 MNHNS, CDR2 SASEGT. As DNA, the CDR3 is TGTGCCAGCAGTCAAGGACAGCTTAAGAGGCCCCAGCATTTT. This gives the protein CASSQGQLKRPQHF.

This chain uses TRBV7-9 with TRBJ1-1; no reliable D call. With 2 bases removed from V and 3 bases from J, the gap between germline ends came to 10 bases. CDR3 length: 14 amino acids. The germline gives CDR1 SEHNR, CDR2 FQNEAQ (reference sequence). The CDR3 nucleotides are TGTGCCAGCAGCTTAAGATCCCGCGACACTGAAGCTTTCTTT. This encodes CASSLRSRDTEAFF.

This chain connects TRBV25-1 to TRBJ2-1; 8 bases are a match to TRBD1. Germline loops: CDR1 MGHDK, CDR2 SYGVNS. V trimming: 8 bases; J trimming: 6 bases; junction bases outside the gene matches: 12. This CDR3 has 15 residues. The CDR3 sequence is CASAIGTGWVNEQFF. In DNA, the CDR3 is TGTGCCAGCGCCATAGGGACAGGTTGGGTCAATGAGCAGTTCTTC.

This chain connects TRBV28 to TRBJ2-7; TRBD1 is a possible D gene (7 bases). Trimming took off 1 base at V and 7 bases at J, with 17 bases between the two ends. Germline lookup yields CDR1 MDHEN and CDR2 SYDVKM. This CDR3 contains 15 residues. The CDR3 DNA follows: TGTGCCAGCAGTTTATCGTCAGGGGGACTTAAGGAGCAGTACTTC. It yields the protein CASSLSSGGLKEQYF.

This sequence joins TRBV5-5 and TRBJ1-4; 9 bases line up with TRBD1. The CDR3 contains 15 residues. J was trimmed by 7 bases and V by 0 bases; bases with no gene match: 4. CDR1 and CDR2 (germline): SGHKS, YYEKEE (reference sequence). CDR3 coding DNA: TGTGCCAGCAGCTTGGGGACAGGGGATAGTGAAAAACTGTTTTTT. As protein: CASSLGTGDSEKLFF.

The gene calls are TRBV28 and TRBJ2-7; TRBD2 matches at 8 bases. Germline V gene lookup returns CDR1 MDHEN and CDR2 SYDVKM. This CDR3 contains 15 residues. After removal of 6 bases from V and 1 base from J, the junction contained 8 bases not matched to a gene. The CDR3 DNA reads TGTGCCAGCAGCAATAGCGGGATAGAATCCTACGAGCAGTACTTC. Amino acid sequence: CASSNSGIESYEQYF.

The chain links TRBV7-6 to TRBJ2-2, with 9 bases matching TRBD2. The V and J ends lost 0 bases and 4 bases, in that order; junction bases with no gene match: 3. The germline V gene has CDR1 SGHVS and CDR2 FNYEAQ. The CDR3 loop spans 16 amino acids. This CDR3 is CASSLAVSGGTGELFF. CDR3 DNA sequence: TGTGCCAGCAGCTTAGCTGTTAGCGGGGGCACCGGGGAGCTGTTTTTT.

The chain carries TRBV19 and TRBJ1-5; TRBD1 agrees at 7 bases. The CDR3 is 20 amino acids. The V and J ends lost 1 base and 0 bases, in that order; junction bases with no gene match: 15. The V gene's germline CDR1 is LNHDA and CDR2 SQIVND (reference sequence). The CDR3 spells CASSIGGLQGTSYSNQPQHF. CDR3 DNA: TGTGCCAGTAGTATAGGGGGGCTACAGGGGACAAGCTATAGCAATCAGCCCCAGCATTTT.

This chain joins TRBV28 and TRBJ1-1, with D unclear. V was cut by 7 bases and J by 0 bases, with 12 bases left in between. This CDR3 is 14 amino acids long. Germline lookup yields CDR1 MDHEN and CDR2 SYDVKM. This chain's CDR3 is CASTFGALNTEAFF. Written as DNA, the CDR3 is TGTGCCAGCACCTTCGGAGCTCTGAACACTGAAGCTTTCTTT.

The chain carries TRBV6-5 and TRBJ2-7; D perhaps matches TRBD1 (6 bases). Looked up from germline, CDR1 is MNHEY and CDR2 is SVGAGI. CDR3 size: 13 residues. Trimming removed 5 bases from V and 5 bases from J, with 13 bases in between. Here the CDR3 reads CASSITGFNEQYF. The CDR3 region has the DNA TGTGCCAGCAGTATAACAGGGTTCAACGAGCAGTACTTC.

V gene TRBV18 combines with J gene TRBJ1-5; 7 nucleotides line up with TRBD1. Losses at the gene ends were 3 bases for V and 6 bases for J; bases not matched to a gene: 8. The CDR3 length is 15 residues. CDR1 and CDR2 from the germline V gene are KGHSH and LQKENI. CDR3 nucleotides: TGTGCCAGCTCACCCGACAGGGCATCGCGTCAGCCCCAGCATTTT. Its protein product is CASSPDRASRQPQHF.

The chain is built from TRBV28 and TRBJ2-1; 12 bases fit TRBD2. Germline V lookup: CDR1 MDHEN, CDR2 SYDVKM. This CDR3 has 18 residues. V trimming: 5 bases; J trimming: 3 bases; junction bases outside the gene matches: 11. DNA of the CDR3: TGTGCCAGCAGTCCACCCGCTAGCGGGAGGGCGAACTACAATGAGCAGTTCTTC. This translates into CASSPPASGRANYNEQFF.

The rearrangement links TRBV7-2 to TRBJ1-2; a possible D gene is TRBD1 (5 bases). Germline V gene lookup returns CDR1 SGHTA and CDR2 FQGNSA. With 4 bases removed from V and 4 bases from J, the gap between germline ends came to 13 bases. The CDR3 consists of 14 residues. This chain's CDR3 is CASSSGGAAYGYTF. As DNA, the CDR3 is TGTGCCAGCAGCTCCGGCGGGGCAGCCTATGGCTACACCTTC.